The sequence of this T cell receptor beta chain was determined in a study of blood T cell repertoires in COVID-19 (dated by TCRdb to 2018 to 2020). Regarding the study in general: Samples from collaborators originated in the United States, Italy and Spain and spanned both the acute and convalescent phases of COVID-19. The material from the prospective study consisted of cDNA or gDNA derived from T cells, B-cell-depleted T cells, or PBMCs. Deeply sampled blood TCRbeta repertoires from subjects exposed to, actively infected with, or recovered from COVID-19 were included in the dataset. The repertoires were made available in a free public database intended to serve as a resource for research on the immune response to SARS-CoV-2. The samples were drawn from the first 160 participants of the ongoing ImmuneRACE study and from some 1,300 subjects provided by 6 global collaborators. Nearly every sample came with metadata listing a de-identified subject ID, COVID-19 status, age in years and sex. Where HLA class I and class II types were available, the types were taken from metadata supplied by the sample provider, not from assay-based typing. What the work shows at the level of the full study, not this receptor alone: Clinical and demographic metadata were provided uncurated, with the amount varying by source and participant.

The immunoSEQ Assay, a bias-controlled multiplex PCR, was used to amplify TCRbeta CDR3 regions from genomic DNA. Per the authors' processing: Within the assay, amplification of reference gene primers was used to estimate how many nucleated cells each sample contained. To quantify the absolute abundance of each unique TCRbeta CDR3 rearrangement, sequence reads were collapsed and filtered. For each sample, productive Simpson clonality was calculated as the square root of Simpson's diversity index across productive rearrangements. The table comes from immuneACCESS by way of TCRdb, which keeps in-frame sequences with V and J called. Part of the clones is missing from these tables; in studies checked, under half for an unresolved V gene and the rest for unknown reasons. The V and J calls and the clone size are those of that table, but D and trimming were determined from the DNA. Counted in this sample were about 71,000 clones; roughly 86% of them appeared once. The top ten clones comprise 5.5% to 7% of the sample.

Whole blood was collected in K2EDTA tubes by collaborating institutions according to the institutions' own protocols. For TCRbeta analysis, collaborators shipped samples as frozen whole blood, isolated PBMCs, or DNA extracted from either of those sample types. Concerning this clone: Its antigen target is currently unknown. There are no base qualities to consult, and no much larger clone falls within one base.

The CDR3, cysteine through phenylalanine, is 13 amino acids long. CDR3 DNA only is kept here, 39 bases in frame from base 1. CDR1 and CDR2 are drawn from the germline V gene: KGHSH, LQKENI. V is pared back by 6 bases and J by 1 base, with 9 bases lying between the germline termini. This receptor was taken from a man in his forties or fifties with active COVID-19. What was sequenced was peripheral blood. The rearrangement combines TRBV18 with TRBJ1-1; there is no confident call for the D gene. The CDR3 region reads CASSDTQNTEAFF. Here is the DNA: TGTGCCAGCTCCGACACCCAGAACACTGAAGCTTTCTTT.